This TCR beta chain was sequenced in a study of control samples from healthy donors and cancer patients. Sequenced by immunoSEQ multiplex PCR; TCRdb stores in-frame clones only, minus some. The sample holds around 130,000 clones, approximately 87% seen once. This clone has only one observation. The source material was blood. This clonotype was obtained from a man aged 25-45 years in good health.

In DNA form, the CDR3 reads TGTGCCAGTAGTACCGGACAGGGTCGGGCTGAAGCTTTCTTT. Translating it yields CASSTGQGRAEAFF. V usage is TRBV19 and J usage is TRBJ1-1; the match to TRBD1 covers 8 bases. CDR3 length: 14 amino acids. Germline V gene sequence: CDR1 LNHDA, CDR2 SQIVND (reference sequence). J lost 6 bases, V lost 4 bases, and 7 bases had no gene match.